Below, 21 T cell receptor beta chains from the same sample are listed, as sequenced in a study of T-cell memory formation after mild COVID-19. One entry per CDR3 protein, called by TCRdb with MiXCR from the 5' RACE reads. The table shows a few hundred thousand distinct CDR3 sequences, with about 17% occurring only once. Sample: PBMCs or a T cell subset sorted from them (not recorded which). The receptor set was obtained from a man aged 18 to 30 who had mild COVID-19 (a few samples of this study predate the infection). Cell type and time point are not known.

The rearrangement uses TRBV20-1 and TRBJ2-7, with D possibly TRBD2 on 5 matching bases. The V end was cut by 7 bases, the J end by 2 bases, with 21 bases between. CDR1 is DFQATT, CDR2 SNEGSKA, per germline (reference sequence). The CDR3 has 15 residues. The CDR3 nucleotides read TGCAGTGAGACTAACTGCCCTGAGAGCCCCTACGAGCAGTACTTC. This encodes CSETNCPESPYEQYF.

The V gene is TRBV4-3, the J gene TRBJ2-3; D gene uncertain. Germline values: CDR1 LGHNA, CDR2 YSLEER. V lost 0 bases to trimming and J lost 4 bases, with 14 bases between them. The CDR3 length is 16 residues. CDR3: CASSQDLGWVADTQYF. CDR3 DNA sequence: TGCGCCAGCAGCCAAGATTTGGGGTGGGTCGCAGATACGCAGTATTTT.

This clonotype showed up just a few times. The chain joins TRBV14 to TRBJ2-3; no clear D gene. Trimming shortened V by 1 base and J by 2 bases, and 4 bases separated the two germline ends. Germline V gene data show CDR1 as SGHDN and CDR2 as FVKESK. This CDR3 has 13 residues. The CDR3 nucleotides read TGTGCCAGCAGCCAAGTTGCCACAGATACGCAGTATTTT. The encoded protein is CASSQVATDTQYF.

This clonotype has just a few counts. The rearrangement links TRBV20-1 to TRBJ2-3; possibly TRBD1 or TRBD2 for D (6 bases each). The ends were cut back, 0 bases at V and 4 bases at J, with 14 bases in the middle. Germline V CDR1 and CDR2: DFQATT, SNEGSKA (reference sequence). The CDR3 covers 15 residues. In nucleotides, the CDR3 is TGCAGTGCTAGAGATTGGGGGGCCGTAGCAGATACGCAGTATTTT. It is translated as CSARDWGAVADTQYF.

This clonotype was seen at least ten times. V usage is TRBV7-2 and J usage is TRBJ1-2; 8 nucleotides line up with TRBD1. With V trimmed by 5 bases and J by 5 bases, 7 bases remained unmatched. The CDR3 has 14 amino acids. Germline V gives CDR1 SGHTA, CDR2 FQGNSA. CDR3 sequence reads: CASSVSGQGYGYTF. The DNA for the CDR3 is TGTGCCAGCAGCGTAAGCGGACAGGGTTATGGCTACACCTTC.

This clonotype was detected only a few times. The J gene is TRBJ2-2, the V gene TRBV6-5; D not resolved. The germline gives CDR1 MNHEY, CDR2 SVGAGI. With 2 bases removed from V and 6 bases from J, the gap between germline ends came to 7 bases. This CDR3 is built from 13 residues. CDR3: CASSYGVSGELFF. CDR3 in DNA: TGTGCCAGCAGTTACGGGGTCTCCGGGGAGCTGTTTTTT.

This rearrangement joins TRBV7-2 to TRBJ1-2; tentative D call: TRBD1 (6 bases). Trimming left V 0 bases short and J 8 bases short, with 16 bases between. CDR1 is SGHTA and CDR2 is FQGNSA in the germline V gene. This CDR3 contains 15 residues. CDR3 sequence (DNA): TGTGCCAGCAGCTTAGCCCCCGGGATGGGGGGCGGCTACACCTTC. It is translated as CASSLAPGMGGGYTF.

This CDR3 is CASSQTTSRTDTQYF. The CDR3 nucleotides read TGCGCCAGCAGCCAAACGACTAGCCGCACAGATACGCAGTATTTT. The rearrangement joins TRBV4-3 to TRBJ2-3; 7 positions match TRBD2. The ends lost 2 bases at V and 1 base at J; junction bases unmatched: 3. Germline loops: CDR1 LGHNA, CDR2 YSLEER. The CDR3 spans 15 residues.

The chain employs TRBV24-1 and TRBJ2-3; 8 nucleotides agree with TRBD1. V gave up 4 bases and J gave up 4 bases; unmatched junction bases: 9. Germline CDR1 is KGHDR and CDR2 is SFDVKD. This CDR3 is 16 amino acids long. The CDR3 DNA follows: TGTGCCACCAGTGAGTCCGACAGGGGATCGGCAGATACGCAGTATTTT. Translated: CATSESDRGSADTQYF.

This clonotype was found a few times. V usage is TRBV6-2 or TRBV6-3 and J usage is TRBJ2-7, with D perhaps TRBD1 (5 bases). The V end was cut by 6 bases, the J end by 2 bases, with 17 bases between. CDR1 and CDR2 from the germline V gene are MNHEY and SVGEGT. The CDR3 totals 15 residues. The CDR3 DNA reads TGTGCCAGCAGGGAACCCAGACAGCCACCCTACGAGCAGTACTTC. Translation: CASREPRQPPYEQYF.

This clonotype was counted only a few times. The chain combines TRBV7-8 with TRBJ1-1; 9 bases are a match to TRBD1. This CDR3 contains 16 residues. Germline assignment: CDR1 SGHVS and CDR2 FQNEAQ. With 5 bases clipped from V and 4 bases from J, the junction kept 11 bases outside the gene matches. The CDR3 DNA is TGTGCCAGCAGCCCAAGACCCGGGACAGGGTCCACTGAAGCTTTCTTT. It encodes CASSPRPGTGSTEAFF. The full variable domain, with the rest looked up from reference TRBV7-8 and TRBJ1-1, is GAGVSQSPRYKVAKRGQDVALRCDPISGHVSLFWYQQALGQGPEFLTYFQNEAQLDKSGLPSDRFFAERPEGSVSTLKIQRTQQEDSAVYLCASSPRPGTGSTEAFFGQGTRLTVV.

V and J are TRBV4-1 and TRBJ2-7, with D possibly matching TRBD2 (6 bases). Trimming shortened V by 7 bases and J by 2 bases, and 18 bases separated the two germline ends. CDR1 is MGHRA and CDR2 is YSYEKL in the germline V gene. The CDR3 loop spans 15 amino acids. As DNA, the CDR3 is TGCGCCAGCACTCCTGGGGGACCGGGGGCCTACGAGCAGTACTTC. This translates into CASTPGGPGAYEQYF.

The chain couples TRBV4-3 to TRBJ1-5; D is undetermined. The V gene's germline CDR1 is LGHNA and CDR2 YSLEER. The CDR3 is made up of 17 amino acids. The V and J ends lost 0 bases and 3 bases respectively, with 15 bases between them. CDR3 DNA: TGCGCCAGCAGCCAAGAGCGGGGTACTGGGAACAATCAGCCCCAGCATTTT. It codes for CASSQERGTGNNQPQHF.

This clonotype was detected only a few times. The chain recombines TRBV4-1 with TRBJ2-3; D not resolved. The ends were cut back, 0 bases at V and 2 bases at J, with 9 bases in the middle. The CDR3 consists of 15 residues. Germline-derived CDR1 and CDR2 are MGHRA and YSYEKL. The CDR3 here is CASSQDVTITDTQYF. The CDR3 nucleotides are TGCGCCAGCAGCCAAGATGTAACCATCACAGATACGCAGTATTTT.

This clonotype was seen a handful of times. The chain links TRBV6-6 to TRBJ2-7; no firm D call. The CDR3 loop spans 13 amino acids. The germline V and J ends were trimmed by 7 bases and 2 bases, with 12 bases remaining between them. CDR1 is MNHNY, CDR2 SVGAGI, per germline (reference sequence). The CDR3 spells CASTIGSTYEQYF. The DNA for the CDR3 is TGTGCCAGCACTATCGGGTCGACCTACGAGCAGTACTTC.

CDR3 in DNA: TGTGCCAGCAGCCAGGCAGCGGGGGGGCCAATTGGCATCGGGGAGCTGTTTTTT. Translated, it gives CASSQAAGGPIGIGELFF. The rearrangement links TRBV3-1 to TRBJ2-2, with TRBD2 matching 10 bases. The CDR3 totals 18 residues. J gave up 7 bases and V 3 bases, and 14 bases lay outside the gene matches. Germline lookup yields CDR1 LGHDT and CDR2 YNNKEL (reference sequence).

This clonotype was observed at least ten times. The rearrangement uses TRBV29-1 and TRBJ2-1; D is unclear. CDR1 and CDR2 (germline): SQVTM, ANQGSEA. This CDR3 is built from 13 residues. Trimming cost V 1 base and J 8 bases, with 12 bases left between them. The CDR3 region has the DNA TGCAGCGTTGAAGCAGACTTAGCATATGAGCAGTTCTTC. Translating it yields CSVEADLAYEQFF.

There are a few counts of this clonotype. The rearrangement uses TRBV6-6 and TRBJ2-5, with D maybe TRBD2 (6 bases). This CDR3 has 15 amino acids. Germline CDR1 is MNHNY and CDR2 is SVGAGI (reference sequence). The V gene lost 6 bases and the J gene lost 4 bases, with 18 bases spanning the gap. CDR3 DNA: TGTGCCAGCAGCTTGCCTTCCGGGGGTGGAGAGACCCAGTACTTC. Translated: CASSLPSGGGETQYF.

This clonotype was seen at least ten times. V and J are TRBV7-9 and TRBJ2-4; D is uncertain. The CDR3 is 16 amino acids. The germline CDR1 and CDR2 sequences are SEHNR and FQNEAQ (reference sequence). The V end was cut by 6 bases, the J end by 2 bases, with 17 bases between. The CDR3 sequence: CASSWHSAASKNIQYF. The CDR3, as DNA: TGTGCCAGCAGTTGGCACTCCGCGGCGTCCAAAAACATTCAGTACTTC.

The chain is built from TRBV7-3 and TRBJ1-2; D perhaps matches TRBD1 (6 bases). Germline CDR1 SGHTA, CDR2 FQGTGA. The CDR3 runs 14 residues. With 7 bases removed from V and 4 bases from J, the gap between germline ends came to 16 bases. This CDR3 is CASTLGGSFYGYTF. In nucleotides, the CDR3 is TGTGCCAGCACCCTCGGGGGCTCCTTCTATGGCTACACCTTC. Variable domain in full (rest from reference TRBV7-3 and TRBJ1-2): GAGVSQTPSNKVTEKGKYVELRCDPISGHTALYWYRQSLGQGPEFLIYFQGTGAADDSGLPNDRFFAVRPEGSVSTLKIQRTERGDSAVYLCASTLGGSFYGYTFGSGTRLTVV.

The rearrangement uses TRBV12-3 or TRBV12-4 and TRBJ1-1; TRBD1 is a possible D gene (5 bases). The CDR3 length is 13 residues. V was trimmed by 3 bases and J by 6 bases, leaving 11 bases between them. The CDR3, as DNA: TGTGCCAGCAGTTTTCAAGGGGTCCCTGAAGCTTTCTTT. Translated, it gives CASSFQGVPEAFF.